This passage covers 15 T cell receptor beta chains from one sample sequenced in a study of cytomegalovirus exposure and HLA in healthy donors. Only in-frame clones appear in the TCRdb table, and some are missing; sequencing was by immunoSEQ multiplex PCR. The profile shows more than 100,000 clones, about nine tenths of them singletons. Sequencing was performed on PBMCs. The source of these receptors is a man younger than 45 in good health and CMV-seronegative.

The rearrangement joins TRBV4-1 to TRBJ2-3, with 9 positions matching TRBD2. The CDR3 is 17 amino acids. V shed 3 bases and J 5 bases; nucleotides not matched to a gene: 12. The germline gives CDR1 MGHRA, CDR2 YSYEKL. The CDR3 loop reads CASSHLRVAGAVDTQYF. CDR3 DNA sequence: TGCGCCAGCAGCCACCTACGGGTAGCGGGAGCAGTAGATACGCAGTATTTT.

V gene TRBV10-3 combines with J gene TRBJ2-2, with 9 bases fitting TRBD2. The CDR3 runs to 17 residues. Germline CDR1 reads ENHRY; CDR2 reads SYGVKD. V gave up 5 bases and J gave up 0 bases; unmatched junction bases: 7. This chain's CDR3 is CAISSTSGPTNTGELFF. CDR3 DNA: TGTGCCATCAGTTCTACTAGCGGGCCTACGAACACCGGGGAGCTGTTTTTT.

This chain uses TRBV5-4 with TRBJ2-1; 9 positions match TRBD2. Looked up from germline, CDR1 is SGHNT and CDR2 is YYREEE (reference sequence). The length of the CDR3 is 15 residues. V lost 2 bases, J lost 5 bases, and 5 bases stayed unmatched. The CDR3: CASSLKREVHNEQFF. The CDR3 DNA reads as TGTGCCAGCAGCTTAAAGCGGGAGGTCCACAATGAGCAGTTCTTC.

CDR3: CASSLVEGVREEQYF. The CDR3 DNA sequence: TGTGCCAGCAGCTTAGTTGAGGGGGTTCGCGAGGAGCAGTACTTC. The chain has TRBV7-6 and TRBJ2-7; D might be TRBD1 (6 bases). V was pared by 1 base and J by 7 bases, with 17 bases between. CDR1 SGHVS and CDR2 FNYEAQ come from the germline V gene. CDR3 size: 15 residues. Looking up the rest from reference TRBV7-6 and TRBJ2-7 gives the full variable domain: GAGVSQSPRYKVTKRGQDVALRCDPISGHVSLYWYRQALGQGPEFLTYFNYEAQQDKSGLPNDRFSAERPEGSISTLTIQRTEQRDSAMYRCASSLVEGVREEQYFGPGTRLTVT.

The rearrangement links TRBV9 to TRBJ1-5; no firm D call. The CDR3 extends over 16 amino acids. Germline V gives CDR1 SGDLS, CDR2 YYNGEE. The V end was cut by 0 bases, the J end by 3 bases, with 13 bases between. CDR3 protein: CASSVGGGYDNQPQHF. The DNA of the CDR3 is TGTGCCAGCAGCGTAGGGGGAGGGTATGACAATCAGCCCCAGCATTTT.

The rearrangement joins TRBV6-6 to TRBJ2-5; D is possibly TRBD2 (6 bases). Germline CDR1 reads MNHNY; CDR2 reads SVGAGI (reference sequence). This CDR3 has 15 amino acids. Trimming cost V 3 bases and J 3 bases, with 14 bases left between them. CDR3 sequence: CASSYRGAWEETQYF. CDR3 nucleotides: TGTGCCAGCAGTTATCGCGGGGCTTGGGAAGAGACCCAGTACTTC.

The V gene is TRBV5-4, the J gene TRBJ2-7; perhaps TRBD2 as D (5 bases). V gave up 4 bases and J gave up 2 bases, with 13 bases separating them. This CDR3 is 14 amino acids long. In germline, CDR1 is SGHNT, CDR2 YYREEE (reference sequence). In nucleotides, the CDR3 is TGTGCCAGCAGCCGGAAGGACGGGGCCTACGAGCAGTACTTC. It translates to CASSRKDGAYEQYF.

This sequence joins TRBV7-9 and TRBJ1-5; TRBD1 matches at 8 bases. The CDR3 sequence is 18 residues long. The germline gives CDR1 SEHNR, CDR2 FQNEAQ (reference sequence). V shed 1 base and J 4 bases; nucleotides not matched to a gene: 12. DNA of the CDR3: TGTGCCAGCAGCTTAGTAAGTTGGGCCCAGGGGGCTAATCAGCCCCAGCATTTT. Translated: CASSLVSWAQGANQPQHF. Looking up the rest from reference TRBV7-9 and TRBJ1-5 gives the full variable domain: DTGVSQNPRHKITKRGQNVTFRCDPISEHNRLYWYRQTLGQGPEFLTYFQNEAQLEKSRLLSDRFSAERPKGSFSTLEIQRTEQGDSAMYLCASSLVSWAQGANQPQHFGDGTRLSIL.

The chain has TRBV7-9 and TRBJ2-2; possibly TRBD2 for D (6 bases). The CDR3 has 13 residues. Between the trimmed V and J ends, which lost 6 bases and 6 bases, there was a span of 11 bases. The germline gives CDR1 SEHNR, CDR2 FQNEAQ (reference sequence). The CDR3 nucleotides read TGTGCCAGCAGGTACGGGAGTGCCGGGGAGCTGTTTTTT. Its translation is CASRYGSAGELFF.

This chain links TRBV9 with TRBJ2-1; D call uncertain. Trimming removed 4 bases at V and 6 bases at J, with 14 bases between. The V gene's germline CDR1 is SGDLS and CDR2 YYNGEE. The CDR3 is 14 amino acids. CDR3 in DNA: TGTGCCAGCAGCCCTCAGGTCGCTCTCAATGAGCAGTTCTTC. This codes for CASSPQVALNEQFF.

This rearrangement joins TRBV9 to TRBJ2-3; D is ambiguous. Trimming cost V 0 bases and J 2 bases, with 10 bases left between them. The CDR3 runs to 15 residues. Germline assignment: CDR1 SGDLS and CDR2 YYNGEE. CDR3 DNA sequence: TGTGCCAGCAGCGTAGGTAACAGTTACACAGATACGCAGTATTTT. Its protein product is CASSVGNSYTDTQYF.

This clone was seen just once. The chain is built from TRBV11-3 and TRBJ2-1, with 11 bases matching TRBD2. CDR3 length: 16 amino acids. The V gene's germline CDR1 is SGHNT and CDR2 YENEEA. V lost 6 bases to trimming and J lost 8 bases; unmatched junction nucleotides: 12. The chain's CDR3 is CASRKDPGLAADEQFF. CDR3 sequence (DNA): TGTGCCAGCAGGAAAGACCCGGGACTAGCGGCGGATGAGCAGTTCTTC.

The chain carries TRBV6-5 and TRBJ2-1, with D possibly TRBD2 on 6 matching bases. This CDR3 is 13 amino acids long. The ends were cut back, 1 base at V and 12 bases at J, with 13 bases in the middle. Germline CDR1 reads MNHEY; CDR2 reads SVGAGI. The CDR3 here is CASSYYPTGGQFF. In DNA, the CDR3 is TGTGCCAGCAGTTACTACCCGACCGGGGGGCAGTTCTTC.

The chain is built from TRBV10-3 and TRBJ2-1, with 7 bases matching TRBD1. Germline lookup yields CDR1 ENHRY and CDR2 SYGVKD. The CDR3 covers 15 residues. V was clipped by 3 bases and J by 2 bases; unmatched bases: 4. The CDR3 is CAISERQGAYNEQFF. The CDR3 nucleotides are TGTGCCATCAGTGAAAGGCAGGGGGCCTACAATGAGCAGTTCTTC.

V is TRBV7-9 and J is TRBJ2-7; TRBD1 matches at 7 bases. CDR1 is SEHNR, CDR2 FQNEAQ, per germline (reference sequence). V dropped 4 bases and J dropped 3; count of bases not matched to a gene: 12. This CDR3 is built from 16 residues. The CDR3: CASSSNYRGQVYEQYF. DNA for the CDR3: TGTGCCAGCAGCTCAAACTACAGAGGACAGGTCTACGAGCAGTACTTC.